This section outlines one T cell receptor beta chain sequence together with its context. Its antigen is as yet unknown. This entry is derived from a study of T cell repertoires in cytomegalovirus infection. Study-wide findings and caveats: Identification of carriers of CMV plus the relevant HLA was performed using cumulative public TCR beta family frequency. It was HLA-C-restricted CMV-specific TCR beta clonotypes that dominated the response ex vivo.

The CDR3 spans 15 residues. With 4 bases clipped from V and 0 bases from J, the junction kept 7 bases outside the gene matches. Per the germline V gene, CDR1 is DFQATT and CDR2 is SNEGSKA (reference sequence). Via MiXCR, TCRdb re-called the reads, giving one row per CDR3 protein. The sample yields about 490,000 distinct CDR3 sequences, around 11% seen once. This chain links TRBV20-1 with TRBJ1-1, with 8 bases lining up with TRBD1. Sequenced material: PBMCs. The TCR comes from a human donor in good health (CMV status not recorded). Some clones in this sample may be carry-over from other donors' samples. CDR3 sequence (DNA): TGCAGTGCTAAAGATTGGGGACAGGTGAACACTGAAGCTTTCTTT. The encoded protein is CSAKDWGQVNTEAFF.